This T cell receptor beta chain was recorded in a study of cytomegalovirus exposure and HLA in healthy donors. A remark on this clone: Its antigen is unidentified.

This table comes from immunoSEQ multiplex PCR, and its TCRdb copy is limited to in-frame clones, with some not included. The table records about 220,000 clones, approximately 80% of them present only once. The study, taken as a whole, reports: Using the classifier, cytomegalovirus status was reportedly diagnosed with high specificity and sensitivity.

The donors belonged to the approximately 120-subject validation cohort, separate from the approximately 700-subject first cohort. This CDR3 is 14 amino acids long. Germline CDR1 and CDR2: MNHNS and SASEGT. Trimming left V 5 bases short and J 1 base short, with 12 bases between. The sequenced material came from PBMCs. The TCR originated in a woman aged 25 to 45 in good health and CMV-seropositive. The chain uses TRBV6-1 and TRBJ2-7; the D gene is possibly TRBD1 (6 bases). The CDR3 DNA follows: TGTGCCAGCAGTATGAACAGGGCTTCCTACGAGCAGTACTTC. Amino acid sequence: CASSMNRASYEQYF.